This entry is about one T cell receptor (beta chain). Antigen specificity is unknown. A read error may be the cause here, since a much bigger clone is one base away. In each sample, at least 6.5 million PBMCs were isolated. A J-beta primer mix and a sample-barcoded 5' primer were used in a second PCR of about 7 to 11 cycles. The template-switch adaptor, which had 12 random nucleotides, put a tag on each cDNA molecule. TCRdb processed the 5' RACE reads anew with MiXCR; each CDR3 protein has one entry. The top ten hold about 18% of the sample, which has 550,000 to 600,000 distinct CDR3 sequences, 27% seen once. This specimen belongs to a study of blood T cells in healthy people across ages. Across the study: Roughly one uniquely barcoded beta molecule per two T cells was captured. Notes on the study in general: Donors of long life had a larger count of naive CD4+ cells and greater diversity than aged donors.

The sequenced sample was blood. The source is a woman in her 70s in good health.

The DNA for the CDR3 is TGTGCCAGGAGTTTGAGCAGGGGGAGGACAGCTTTCTTT. Protein: CARSLSRGRTAFF. This chain uses TRBV12-3 or TRBV12-4 with TRBJ1-1; 7 nucleotides line up with TRBD1. CDR3 length equals 13 residues.